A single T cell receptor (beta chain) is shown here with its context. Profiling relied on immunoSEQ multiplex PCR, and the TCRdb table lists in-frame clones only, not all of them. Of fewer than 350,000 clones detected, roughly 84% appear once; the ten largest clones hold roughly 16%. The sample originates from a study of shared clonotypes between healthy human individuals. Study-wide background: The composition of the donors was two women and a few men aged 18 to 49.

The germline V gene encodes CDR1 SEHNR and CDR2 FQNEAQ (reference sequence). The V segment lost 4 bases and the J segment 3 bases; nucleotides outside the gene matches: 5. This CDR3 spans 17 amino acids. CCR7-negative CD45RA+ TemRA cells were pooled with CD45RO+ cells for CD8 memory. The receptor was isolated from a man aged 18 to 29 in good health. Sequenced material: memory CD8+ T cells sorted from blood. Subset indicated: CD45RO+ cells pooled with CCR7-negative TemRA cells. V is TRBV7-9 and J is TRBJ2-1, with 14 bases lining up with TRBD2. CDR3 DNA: TGTGCCAGCAGCTCCTGGACTAGCGGGAGGCTCTACAATGAGCAGTTCTTC. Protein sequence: CASSSWTSGRLYNEQFF.